This TCR beta chain originates from a study of human T cells and chemical hapten exposure. Germline assignment: CDR1 SGHDN and CDR2 FVKESK. CDR3 length equals 14 residues. V was cut by 1 base and J by 3 bases, with 7 bases left in between. MiXCR, run by TCRdb on the RACE reads, gives a single entry per CDR3 protein. The sample has approximately 340,000 distinct CDR3 sequences, 6% to 8.5% seen once. This clonotype appeared many times. Time point here: patch test 1, 2 weeks after DPC sensitization. Treatment in this sample: therapeutic diphenylcyclopropenone sensitization with weekly scalp DPC. Blood collection happened ahead of applying each patch test.

This TCR was recovered from a woman younger than 35 with alopecia areata. Some clones in this sample may be carry-over from other donors' samples. Here the sequenced sample was whole blood, taken in connection with sensitization to the hapten diphenylcyclopropenone (DPC). V usage is TRBV14 and J usage is TRBJ2-1; tentatively, D is TRBD1 (5 bases). The CDR3 loop is CASSQAGNYNEQFF. The CDR3 DNA sequence: TGTGCCAGCAGCCAAGCAGGGAACTACAATGAGCAGTTCTTC.